The following is a T cell receptor (beta chain) sequence with its context. Its antigen is unknown. This sample stems from a study of cytomegalovirus exposure and HLA in healthy donors. Study context: Among about 190 million T cells, an earlier analysis found about 110 million unique TCR beta sequences. Study-level points and caveats: A likely sequencing artifact accounted for one observed cluster of highly shared sequence variants. Later work associated over 15,000 TCR beta sequences with HLA alleles at 0.05 false discovery rate.

Both 60 Vbeta primers and 13 Jbeta primers went into the PCR. Here immunoSEQ multiplex PCR was the method, and the copy in TCRdb shows in-frame clones only, minus some. Found here are some 120,000 clones, around 80% of them singletons; the top ten hold roughly 3.2%. In germline, CDR1 is MNHEY, CDR2 SMNVEV (reference sequence). V was clipped by 6 bases and J by 5 bases; unmatched bases: 6. This CDR3 contains 15 residues. The sample taken for sequencing was PBMCs. The chain employs TRBV27 and TRBJ2-1; 11 positions agree with TRBD2. The sequence came from a man in his thirties or forties in good health and CMV-seronegative. CDR3 sequence reads: CASSTSSGGNNEQFF. DNA for the CDR3: TGTGCCAGCAGCACCTCTAGCGGGGGGAACAATGAGCAGTTCTTC.